Below, 29 T cell receptor beta chains from the same sample are listed, as sequenced in a study of T cell changes during pregnancy in multiple sclerosis. The repertoire was sequenced with immunoSEQ multiplex PCR; TCRdb's copy has only in-frame clones and lacks some. Of tens of thousands of clones detected, 80% to 95% appear once; the ten largest clones hold around 0.4%. The specimen was CD4+ T cells from peripheral blood mononuclear cells, collected after pregnancy. These TCRs come from a female donor in good health, enrolled as a control in a pregnancy study.

This clone was seen just once. The chain uses TRBV19 and TRBJ1-1; a weak D match, TRBD1 (6 bases). Germline lookup yields CDR1 LNHDA and CDR2 SQIVND (reference sequence). There are 14 residues in the CDR3. Trimming cost V 7 bases and J 2 bases, with 14 bases left between them. The CDR3 here is CASTTGFFNTEAFF. CDR3 bases: TGTGCCAGTACCACAGGGTTCTTCAACACTGAAGCTTTCTTT.

The chain combines TRBV6-1 with TRBJ2-3, with 14 bases fitting TRBD2. The CDR3 has 16 amino acids. With V trimmed by 4 bases and J by 2 bases, 2 bases remained unmatched. CDR1 and CDR2 (germline): MNHNS, SASEGT. The CDR3 DNA sequence: TGTGCCAGCAGTGGGACTAGCGGGGGGTTCACAGATACGCAGTATTTT. Protein product: CASSGTSGGFTDTQYF.

The chain recombines TRBV7-6 with TRBJ2-2; D is undetermined. V lost 0 bases and J lost 1, with 6 bases in between. Germline-derived CDR1 and CDR2 are SGHVS and FNYEAQ. The CDR3 length is 15 residues. The CDR3 nucleotides read TGTGCCAGCAGCTTAGCGCGACAGAACACCGGGGAGCTGTTTTTT. Protein: CASSLARQNTGELFF.

The chain is built from TRBV30 and TRBJ1-4; 7 nucleotides align to TRBD1. V was pared by 3 bases and J by 8 bases, with 6 bases of the junction left unmatched. Germline V gene lookup returns CDR1 GTSNPN and CDR2 SVGIG (reference sequence). The CDR3 runs to 13 residues. Written as DNA, the CDR3 is TGTGCCTGGAGCCAAACGACAGGGGAAAAACTGTTTTTT. Residues: CAWSQTTGEKLFF.

The chain couples TRBV18 to TRBJ2-7, with 9 bases matching TRBD1. The CDR3 loop spans 16 amino acids. Per germline, CDR1 KGHSH and CDR2 LQKENI. Trimming cost V 0 bases and J 6 bases; bases outside gene matches: 9. The CDR3 here is CASSPPVGTGMSEQYF. The CDR3, as DNA: TGTGCCAGCTCACCACCGGTGGGGACAGGGATGTCCGAGCAGTACTTC.

The rearrangement uses TRBV14 and TRBJ1-4, with no clear D. In germline, CDR1 is SGHDN, CDR2 FVKESK. The V gene lost 2 bases and the J gene lost 4 bases, with 5 bases spanning the gap. CDR3 length: 13 amino acids. CDR3 bases: TGTGCCAGCAGCCAACAGGTTAATGAAAAACTGTTTTTT. Translated: CASSQQVNEKLFF.

The rearrangement links TRBV18 to TRBJ2-2, with a weak D call TRBD1 (5 bases). Trimming took off 2 bases at V and 7 bases at J, with 11 bases between the two ends. Germline V gives CDR1 KGHSH, CDR2 LQKENI. This CDR3 contains 14 residues. CDR3 protein: CASSPFPGRGELFF. CDR3 DNA: TGTGCCAGCTCACCATTTCCAGGGCGCGGGGAGCTGTTTTTT.

This chain joins TRBV19 and TRBJ1-4; 7 bases map to TRBD1. Germline V gives CDR1 LNHDA, CDR2 SQIVND (reference sequence). The CDR3 is made up of 16 amino acids. V trimming: 9 bases; J trimming: 4 bases; junction bases outside the gene matches: 14. The CDR3 nucleotides are TGTGCCAGCCGTTATACCGGGACAGCGTATAATGAAAAACTGTTTTTT. Translating it yields CASRYTGTAYNEKLFF.

The chain uses TRBV10-3 and TRBJ1-1, with 7 positions matching TRBD1. There are 15 residues in the CDR3. Germline-derived CDR1 and CDR2 are ENHRY and SYGVKD. After removal of 3 bases from V and 4 bases from J, the junction contained 8 bases not matched to a gene. CDR3 in DNA: TGTGCCATCAGTGATCCCAGGGGGAGGAGCACTGAAGCTTTCTTT. It specifies CAISDPRGRSTEAFF.

This chain links TRBV29-1 with TRBJ2-4; maybe TRBD2 (6 bases). The CDR3 sequence is 16 residues long. The V gene lost 0 bases and the J gene lost 0 bases, with 12 bases spanning the gap. The germline V gene has CDR1 SQVTM and CDR2 ANQGSEA. As DNA, the CDR3 is TGCAGCGTTGAAGATCCGTCCGGGGGAGCCAAAAACATTCAGTACTTC. Translation: CSVEDPSGGAKNIQYF.

The V gene is TRBV11-2, the J gene TRBJ1-2; 8 nucleotides line up with TRBD1. CDR1 is SGHAT and CDR2 is FQNNGV in the germline V gene. V trimming: 1 base; J trimming: 4 bases; junction bases outside the gene matches: 2. The CDR3 has 14 residues. The CDR3 here is CASSLGTGPYGYTF. For the CDR3, the DNA is TGTGCCAGCAGCTTAGGGACAGGGCCCTATGGCTACACCTTC. Looking up the rest from reference TRBV11-2 and TRBJ1-2 gives the full variable domain: EAGVAQSPRYKIIEKRQSVAFWCNPISGHATLYWYQQILGQGPKLLIQFQNNGVVDDSQLPKDRFSAERLKGVDSTLKIQPAKLEDSAVYLCASSLGTGPYGYTFGSGTRLTVV.

The rearrangement links TRBV27 to TRBJ1-1; D gene ambiguous. CDR3 length equals 13 residues. The germline V gene has CDR1 MNHEY and CDR2 SMNVEV (reference sequence). V dropped 6 bases and J dropped 4 bases, with 12 bases sitting between them. CDR3 sequence reads: CASRGLRSTEAFF. Here the CDR3 DNA reads TGTGCCAGCAGGGGCCTTAGGTCCACTGAAGCTTTCTTT.

This sequence joins TRBV11-3 and TRBJ2-3; TRBD1 matches 7 bases. The CDR3 covers 13 residues. The V gene's germline CDR1 is SGHNT and CDR2 YENEEA. With V trimmed by 10 bases and J by 8 bases, 12 bases remained unmatched. The CDR3 loop is CATSDRTKGTQYF. CDR3 DNA sequence: TGTGCCACCTCGGACAGGACGAAGGGTACGCAGTATTTT.

This chain uses TRBV6-1 with TRBJ2-7; a weak D match, TRBD2 (7 bases). Germline V gives CDR1 MNHNS, CDR2 SASEGT. V gave up 4 bases and J gave up 0 bases, with 16 bases separating them. This CDR3 contains 16 residues. The CDR3 loop reads CASSAPSRGGSYEQYF. CDR3 in DNA: TGTGCCAGCAGTGCACCCAGTAGGGGGGGCTCCTACGAGCAGTACTTC.

V gene TRBV21-1 combines with J gene TRBJ2-1; the table names TRBD1, a call not compared with the DNA. TRBV21-1 is a documented pseudogene. This CDR3 is 15 amino acids long. As DNA, the CDR3 is TGTGCCTTCCCTCCGGGGGACAGGGGGCTTAATGAGCAGTTCTTC. It specifies CAFPPGDRGLNEQFF.

The V call is TRBV30, the J call TRBJ1-5; D is possibly TRBD1 (5 bases). The V and J ends lost 3 bases and 7 bases respectively, with 16 bases between them. The CDR3 covers 14 residues. Germline lookup yields CDR1 GTSNPN and CDR2 SVGIG (reference sequence). CDR3 sequence reads: CAWSLTGGEQPQHF. CDR3 coding DNA: TGTGCCTGGAGCTTGACCGGGGGGGAACAGCCCCAGCATTTT.

The V call is TRBV19, the J call TRBJ1-6; the match to TRBD1 covers 7 bases. With 7 bases clipped from V and 2 bases from J, the junction kept 5 bases outside the gene matches. The CDR3 is 15 amino acids. In germline, CDR1 is LNHDA, CDR2 SQIVND (reference sequence). CDR3 sequence reads: CASKGQGAYNSPLHF. CDR3 in DNA: TGTGCCAGTAAGGGGCAGGGGGCCTATAATTCACCCCTCCACTTT.

The chain employs TRBV5-1 and TRBJ1-2; 9 bases fit TRBD1. V shed 4 bases, J shed 7 bases, and the junction held 11 bases outside the gene matches. The germline V gene has CDR1 SGHRS and CDR2 YFSETQ. This CDR3 has 15 amino acids. The CDR3 region is CASSPGQGGSGGYTF. The CDR3 region has the DNA TGCGCCAGCAGCCCGGGACAGGGAGGATCCGGTGGCTACACCTTC.

The CDR3 bases are TGTGCCAGCAGAACTCGCTCCCGCGGAAACACCATATATTTT. As protein: CASRTRSRGNTIYF. The chain is built from TRBV6-1 and TRBJ1-3; D call uncertain. Germline assignment: CDR1 MNHNS and CDR2 SASEGT. The CDR3 runs to 14 residues. With 6 bases removed from V and 4 bases from J, the gap between germline ends came to 13 bases.

The chain is built from TRBV10-3 and TRBJ1-1; TRBD1 matches at 9 bases. The ends lost 5 bases at V and 4 bases at J; junction bases unmatched: 8. CDR1 and CDR2 from the germline V gene are ENHRY and SYGVKD. The CDR3 runs 15 residues. The CDR3 nucleotides read TGTGCCATCAGTCAGACAGGGGGAGGGGTCACTGAAGCTTTCTTT. Amino acid sequence: CAISQTGGGVTEAFF.

The CDR3 loop reads CASSLVGQKNTEAFF. CDR3 nucleotide sequence: TGTGCCAGCAGCTTAGTGGGCCAGAAGAACACTGAAGCTTTCTTT. This sequence joins TRBV7-8 and TRBJ1-1; D not resolved. This CDR3 comprises 15 residues. V was cut by 1 base and J by 1 base, with 10 bases left in between. Germline V gene data show CDR1 as SGHVS and CDR2 as FQNEAQ.

This chain joins TRBV6-6 and TRBJ1-2; D is possibly TRBD1 (5 bases). V lost 4 bases and J 6 bases, leaving 9 bases between the germline ends. The CDR3 is 12 amino acids. Germline CDR1 MNHNY, CDR2 SVGAGI (reference sequence). This chain's CDR3 is CASSLIRDGYTF. DNA for the CDR3: TGTGCCAGCAGTTTGATCAGGGATGGCTACACCTTC.

The V gene is TRBV6-6, the J gene TRBJ2-3; D might be TRBD1 (7 bases). The CDR3 has 15 amino acids. Trimming cost V 7 bases and J 1 base, with 15 bases left between them. Looked up from germline, CDR1 is MNHNY and CDR2 is SVGAGI (reference sequence). CDR3 DNA: TGTGCCAGCAAAGACAGGGAGGTCGGCACAGATACGCAGTATTTT. As protein: CASKDREVGTDTQYF.

V gene TRBV4-1 combines with J gene TRBJ2-7; 7 bases map to TRBD1. The V and J ends lost 3 bases and 3 bases, in that order; junction bases with no gene match: 11. The CDR3 is 16 residues long. Germline lookup yields CDR1 MGHRA and CDR2 YSYEKL. The CDR3 bases are TGCGCCAGCAGCCACACATTCCGGGACAGAGGCTACGAGCAGTACTTC. Protein product: CASSHTFRDRGYEQYF.

CDR3 residues: CAWSPINAGTQYF. DNA of the CDR3: TGTGCCTGGAGTCCTATTAACGCCGGGACCCAGTACTTC. V usage is TRBV30 and J usage is TRBJ2-5; D call uncertain. The CDR3 covers 13 residues. CDR1 and CDR2 (germline): GTSNPN, SVGIG (reference sequence). Trimming shortened V by 2 bases and J by 7 bases, and 14 bases separated the two germline ends.

The rearrangement links TRBV4-2 to TRBJ2-1, with D hard to call. The germline V gene has CDR1 LGHNA and CDR2 YNFKEQ. V dropped 0 bases and J dropped 9 bases, with 6 bases sitting between them. The CDR3 runs to 12 residues. CDR3 in amino acids: CASSQDRVEQFF. CDR3 sequence (DNA): TGTGCCAGCAGCCAAGATCGGGTTGAGCAGTTCTTC.

The chain joins TRBV23-1 to TRBJ2-7, with a weak D call TRBD1 (5 bases). TRBV23-1 is known as an ORF, though its function is uncertain. The V end lost 8 bases, the J end lost 5 bases, and 28 bases lay between the germline ends. There are 17 residues in the CDR3. The CDR3 DNA sequence: TGCGCCAGCGTCCCCAAAGGGGTTCCGGATTTGTCCCACGAGCAGTACTTC. It translates to CASVPKGVPDLSHEQYF.

The CDR3 loop reads CASSSHNRGHGGYTF. The CDR3 region has the DNA TGTGCCAGTAGTAGTCATAACAGGGGGCACGGTGGCTACACCTTC. The chain is built from TRBV19 and TRBJ1-2; 9 bases match TRBD1. V trimming: 4 bases; J trimming: 7 bases; junction bases outside the gene matches: 10. Germline CDR1 reads LNHDA; CDR2 reads SQIVND (reference sequence). The CDR3 runs 15 residues. Combining the CDR3 with reference TRBV19 and TRBJ1-2 gives the whole variable domain DGGITQSPKYLFRKEGQNVTLSCEQNLNHDAMYWYRQDPGQGLRLIYYSQIVNDFQKGDIAEGYSVSREKKESFPLTVTSAQKNPTAFYLCASSSHNRGHGGYTFGSGTRLTVV.

The CDR3 loop reads CASSLGDSVSYEQYF. CDR3 DNA: TGCGCCAGCAGCTTGGGGGACTCGGTTTCTTACGAGCAGTACTTC. The chain has TRBV5-1 and TRBJ2-7, with D possibly matching TRBD2 (6 bases). Germline CDR1 reads SGHRS; CDR2 reads YFSETQ. The ends were cut back, 0 bases at V and 4 bases at J, with 14 bases in the middle. CDR3 length: 15 residues.